These 16 T cell receptor beta chains were sequenced from one sample in a study of control samples from healthy donors and cancer patients. Profiled with immunoSEQ multiplex PCR; TCRdb holds only in-frame clones, not every one. The data contain roughly 100,000 clones, approximately 90% of them singletons. The sample comprised blood. Receptors were obtained from a woman in her thirties in good health.

This chain links TRBV29-1 with TRBJ1-1; D remains unclear. The CDR3 is 13 amino acids. V lost 4 bases, J lost 0 bases, and 9 bases lay in between. In germline, CDR1 is SQVTM, CDR2 ANQGSEA. CDR3 sequence reads: CSVGRQMNTEAFF. In DNA, the CDR3 is TGCAGCGTTGGTAGGCAGATGAACACTGAAGCTTTCTTT.

The V and J genes are TRBV30 and TRBJ1-5; a possible D gene is TRBD1 (5 bases). Looked up from germline, CDR1 is GTSNPN and CDR2 is SVGIG (reference sequence). The ends were cut back, 2 bases at V and 6 bases at J, with 11 bases in the middle. This CDR3 comprises 13 residues. The CDR3 loop is CAWSPGSSQPQHF. The CDR3 DNA reads TGTGCCTGGAGTCCAGGGAGTAGTCAGCCCCAGCATTTT.

The chain carries TRBV20-1 and TRBJ1-6; D is uncertain. Trimming pared 3 bases from V and 0 bases from J, leaving 9 bases between. CDR3 size: 15 residues. From germline, CDR1 is DFQATT and CDR2 SNEGSKA (reference sequence). The CDR3 reads CSASIVNSYNSPLHF. The DNA of the CDR3 is TGCAGTGCTAGTATAGTGAACTCCTATAATTCACCCCTCCACTTT.

This chain links TRBV5-1 with TRBJ2-7; 11 bases map to TRBD2. Germline V gives CDR1 SGHRS, CDR2 YFSETQ. The CDR3 runs to 16 residues. Germline trimming cut 1 base from V and 5 bases from J; bases unmatched to any gene: 8. CDR3 in amino acids: CASSLRLAGFGDEQYF. CDR3 in DNA: TGCGCCAGCAGCTTGAGACTAGCGGGATTCGGCGACGAGCAGTACTTC.

This sequence joins TRBV18 and TRBJ1-4; D not resolved. V lost 2 bases, J lost 6 bases, and 13 bases lay in between. The V gene's germline CDR1 is KGHSH and CDR2 LQKENI. This CDR3 has 15 residues. CDR3 in DNA: TGTGCCAGCTCACCAGAATGGACTGCGTATGAAAAACTGTTTTTT. It encodes CASSPEWTAYEKLFF. Full variable domain (outside the CDR3, taken from reference TRBV18 and TRBJ1-4): NAGVMQNPRHLVRRRGQEARLRCSPMKGHSHVYWYRQLPEEGLKFMVYLQKENIIDESGMPKERFSAEFPKEGPSILRIQQVVRGDSAAYFCASSPEWTAYEKLFFGSGTQLSVL.

Only one count was recorded for this clone. This chain links TRBV15 with TRBJ1-3; no definite D call. Germline CDR1 and CDR2: LNHNV and YYDKDF (reference sequence). The length of the CDR3 is 17 residues. Trimming shortened V by 0 bases and J by 3 bases, and 15 bases separated the two germline ends. CDR3 sequence (DNA): TGTGCCACCAGCAGAGAGTCACCGTCCTCTGTTGGAAACACCATATATTTT. Protein product: CATSRESPSSVGNTIYF.

The chain recombines TRBV3-1 (or the pseudogene TRBV3-2) with TRBJ1-2, with 9 bases fitting TRBD1. Germline trimming cut 7 bases from V and 4 bases from J; bases unmatched to any gene: 7. This CDR3 contains 14 residues. Germline CDR1 is LGHDT and CDR2 is YNNKEL (reference sequence). Here the CDR3 reads CASTTGGAGYGYTF. The CDR3 region has the DNA TGTGCCAGCACTACAGGGGGCGCCGGCTATGGCTACACCTTC.

V usage is TRBV19 and J usage is TRBJ2-7; 8 bases are a match to TRBD2. Germline V gene data show CDR1 as LNHDA and CDR2 as SQIVND (reference sequence). J gave up 1 base and V 3 bases, and 11 bases lay outside the gene matches. There are 17 residues in the CDR3. The CDR3: CASSIRGGSGTSYEQYF. CDR3 sequence (DNA): TGTGCCAGTAGTATTCGGGGGGGTAGCGGGACTTCCTACGAGCAGTACTTC.

This clone appeared a few times. CDR3 DNA: TGTGCCAGCAGTGATGGGGGGCCGGGCAATCAGCCCCAGCATTTT. Translated, it gives CASSDGGPGNQPQHF. The chain joins TRBV6-1 to TRBJ1-5; maybe TRBD1 (6 bases). CDR1 and CDR2 (germline): MNHNS, SASEGT. CDR3 length: 15 residues. V dropped 3 bases and J dropped 2 bases, with 11 bases sitting between them.

Only a few counts were recorded for this clone. J is TRBJ2-7 and V is TRBV30; D is ambiguous. The CDR3 extends over 13 amino acids. V shed 3 bases and J shed 7 bases, with 16 bases lying between them. The germline V gene has CDR1 GTSNPN and CDR2 SVGIG (reference sequence). Here the CDR3 reads CAWRGQSDGEQYF. The CDR3 DNA sequence: TGTGCCTGGAGGGGTCAGTCAGATGGGGAGCAGTACTTC.

The chain carries TRBV2 and TRBJ1-6; D is ambiguous. This CDR3 contains 14 residues. Trimming removed 6 bases from V and 9 bases from J, with 15 bases in between. CDR1 is SNHLY and CDR2 is FYNNEI in the germline V gene. CDR3 nucleotide sequence: TGTGCCAGCAGCGCCGGGGAACAGATTTCACCCCTCCACTTT. Translated, it gives CASSAGEQISPLHF.

The chain links TRBV28 to TRBJ2-2; D is unresolved. The length of the CDR3 is 14 residues. The V gene's germline CDR1 is MDHEN and CDR2 SYDVKM. The germline V and J ends were trimmed by 6 bases and 4 bases, with 12 bases remaining between them. CDR3 residues: CASSLGPITGELFF. The CDR3 nucleotides read TGTGCCAGCAGCCTCGGACCCATCACCGGGGAGCTGTTTTTT.

J is TRBJ1-5 and V is TRBV5-4; D is undetermined. Germline V gene data show CDR1 as SGHNT and CDR2 as YYREEE (reference sequence). The CDR3 has 11 residues. With 9 bases removed from V and 6 bases from J, the gap between germline ends came to 10 bases. The CDR3: CATTPGQPQHF. The CDR3 DNA reads as TGTGCCACTACTCCGGGTCAGCCCCAGCATTTT.

The chain links TRBV4-1 to TRBJ1-5, with 10 bases identical to TRBD1. J was trimmed by 4 bases and V by 4 bases; bases with no gene match: 4. CDR1 is MGHRA, CDR2 YSYEKL, per germline. The CDR3 is 15 amino acids. DNA for the CDR3: TGCGCCAGCAGCCCGGGACAGGGGCTTAATCAGCCCCAGCATTTT. This codes for CASSPGQGLNQPQHF.

Here the CDR3 DNA reads TGTGCCACCCGACTAGCGGGAGGGCCGATGTCCTACGAGCAGTACTTC. Translating it yields CATRLAGGPMSYEQYF. The J gene is TRBJ2-7, the V gene TRBV15, with 14 bases matching TRBD2. In germline, CDR1 is LNHNV, CDR2 YYDKDF (reference sequence). The CDR3 length is 16 residues. The V and J ends lost 8 bases and 1 base, in that order; junction bases with no gene match: 7.

This chain uses TRBV5-1 with TRBJ2-1; 8 bases match TRBD1. CDR3 length: 14 amino acids. Per germline, CDR1 SGHRS and CDR2 YFSETQ. Trimming removed 7 bases from V and 8 bases from J; junction bases left unmatched: 11. CDR3 in amino acids: CASFFDRGFDEQFF. The CDR3 DNA follows: TGCGCCAGCTTCTTCGACAGGGGATTCGATGAGCAGTTCTTC.